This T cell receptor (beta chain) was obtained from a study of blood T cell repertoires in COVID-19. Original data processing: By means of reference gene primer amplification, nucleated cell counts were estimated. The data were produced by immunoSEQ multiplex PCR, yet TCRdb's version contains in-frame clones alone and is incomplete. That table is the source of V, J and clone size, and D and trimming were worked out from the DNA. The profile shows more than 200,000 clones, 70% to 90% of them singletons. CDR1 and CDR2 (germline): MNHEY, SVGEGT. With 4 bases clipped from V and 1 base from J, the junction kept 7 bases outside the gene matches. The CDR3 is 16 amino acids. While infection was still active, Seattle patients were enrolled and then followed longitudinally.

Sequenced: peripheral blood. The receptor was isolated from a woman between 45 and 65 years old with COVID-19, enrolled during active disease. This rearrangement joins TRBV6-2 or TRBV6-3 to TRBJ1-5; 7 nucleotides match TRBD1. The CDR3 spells CASSSTTGWSNQPQHF. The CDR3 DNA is TGTGCCAGCAGTTCAACGACAGGGTGGAGCAATCAGCCCCAGCATTTT.